The 17 T cell receptor beta chains below all came from one sample that was sequenced in a study of identifying expanded T cells in peripheral blood. Produced via immunoSEQ multiplex PCR; TCRdb's table is partial and in-frame only. The table shows approximately 91,000 clones, with about 91% occurring only once. Sample: blood. These receptors all come from a person between 18 and 69 years old in good health.

This clone was detected only a few times. The CDR3 sequence: CASSYNEQFF. The CDR3 nucleotides are TGTGCCAGCAGCTACAATGAGCAGTTCTTC. This chain connects TRBV7-2 to TRBJ2-1; D remains unclear. Germline V gene sequence: CDR1 SGHTA, CDR2 FQGNSA. V lost 4 bases to trimming and J lost 5 bases, with 0 bases between them. This CDR3 is built from 10 residues.

V and J are TRBV19 and TRBJ2-2; TRBD1 or TRBD2 may be the D gene (6 bases each). CDR3 length: 15 amino acids. Trimming stripped 6 bases from V and 5 bases from J, with 16 bases between. Germline V CDR1 and CDR2: LNHDA, SQIVND (reference sequence). The CDR3 nucleotides are TGTGCCAGTAGCCCGGGACACGGGGGAACCGGGGAGCTGTTTTTT. It yields the protein CASSPGHGGTGELFF.

The chain combines TRBV29-1 with TRBJ2-7; unclear D gene. The V gene lost 2 bases and the J gene lost 6 bases, with 17 bases spanning the gap. This CDR3 region has 14 residues. Germline loops: CDR1 SQVTM, CDR2 ANQGSEA. CDR3 protein: CSVESEGSTPEQYF. The CDR3 region has the DNA TGCAGCGTTGAATCTGAAGGCTCAACTCCCGAGCAGTACTTC.

This clone was recorded a few times. V usage is TRBV11-3 and J usage is TRBJ1-1; no clear D gene. Per germline, CDR1 SGHNT and CDR2 YENEEA. V lost 0 bases, J lost 6 bases, and 8 bases lay in between. This CDR3 region has 13 residues. The CDR3 reads CASSLEWGSEAFF. The CDR3, as DNA: TGTGCCAGCAGCTTAGAATGGGGATCTGAAGCTTTCTTT. Using reference TRBV11-3 and TRBJ1-1 for the parts outside the CDR3, the full variable domain is EAGVVQSPRYKIIEKKQPVAFWCNPISGHNTLYWYLQNLGQGPELLIRYENEEAVDDSQLPKDRFSAERLKGVDSTLKIQPAELGDSAVYLCASSLEWGSEAFFGQGTRLTVV.

V gene TRBV28 combines with J gene TRBJ1-1; D ambiguous. Trimming took off 5 bases at V and 5 bases at J, with 15 bases between the two ends. The CDR3 totals 14 residues. The germline V gene has CDR1 MDHEN and CDR2 SYDVKM. In nucleotides, the CDR3 is TGTGCCAGCAGTGGGAGACTGGGGTGGACTGAAGCTTTCTTT. It yields the protein CASSGRLGWTEAFF.

This clone was detected once. This chain joins TRBV6-1 and TRBJ1-2; perhaps TRBD1 as D (6 bases). The CDR3 has 14 residues. Germline loops: CDR1 MNHNS, CDR2 SASEGT. Deletions cut 3 bases from V and 4 bases from J, with 12 bases between. The CDR3 spells CASSEQTGIYGYTF. CDR3 DNA sequence: TGTGCCAGCAGTGAGCAGACAGGAATCTATGGCTACACCTTC.

DNA for the CDR3: TGTGCCAGCAGCTTTTCACGGGCAGATACGCAGTATTTT. This encodes CASSFSRADTQYF. The chain combines TRBV5-6 with TRBJ2-3; D is unclear. Trimming removed 2 bases from V and 4 bases from J, with 8 bases in between. In germline, CDR1 is SGHDT, CDR2 YYEEEE. This CDR3 comprises 13 residues. Complete variable domain (other parts from reference TRBV5-6 and TRBJ2-3): DAGVTQSPTHLIKTRGQQVTLRCSPKSGHDTVSWYQQALGQGPQFIFQYYEEEERQRGNFPDRFSGHQFPNYSSELNVNALLLGDSALYLCASSFSRADTQYFGPGTRLTVL.

Details on this clone: The same CDR3 can be traced to other DNA sequences in this sample. This chain uses TRBV7-3 with TRBJ1-1; 8 bases line up with TRBD1. The CDR3 is 14 residues long. Losses at the gene ends were 5 bases for V and 1 base for J; bases not matched to a gene: 3. Germline V lookup: CDR1 SGHTA, CDR2 FQGTGA. In DNA form, the CDR3 reads TGTGCCAGCAGCCGACAGGGGACGAACACTGAAGCTTTCTTT. Protein product: CASSRQGTNTEAFF.

The chain couples TRBV11-3 to TRBJ2-2; 7 positions agree with TRBD1. The CDR3 is made up of 15 amino acids. The V gene's germline CDR1 is SGHNT and CDR2 YENEEA. Trimming cost V 3 bases and J 1 base; bases outside gene matches: 2. The CDR3 DNA follows: TGTGCCAGCAGCTTGGGACAGAAGAACACCGGGGAGCTGTTTTTT. This sequence encodes CASSLGQKNTGELFF.

This rearrangement joins TRBV30 to TRBJ2-7; 8 bases fit TRBD2. Germline loops: CDR1 GTSNPN, CDR2 SVGIG (reference sequence). There are 15 residues in the CDR3. Germline trimming cut 1 base from V and 3 bases from J; bases unmatched to any gene: 8. Written as DNA, the CDR3 is TGTGCCTGGAGTGGGCCGGGACTAGACTACTACGAGCAGTACTTC. Its protein is CAWSGPGLDYYEQYF. Using reference TRBV30 and TRBJ2-7 for the parts outside the CDR3, the full variable domain is SQTIHQWPATLVQPVGSPLSLECTVEGTSNPNLYWYRQAAGRGLQLLFYSVGIGQISSEVPQNLSASRPQDRQFILSSKKLLLSDSGFYLCAWSGPGLDYYEQYFGPGTRLTVT.

The chain couples TRBV28 to TRBJ2-5; 13 nucleotides align to TRBD2. The CDR3 runs 18 residues. V trimming: 5 bases; J trimming: 3 bases; junction bases outside the gene matches: 12. Germline assignment: CDR1 MDHEN and CDR2 SYDVKM. For the CDR3, the DNA is TGTGCCAGCAGTCGCCCGACTAGCGGGGGGCTCCTCAAAGAGACCCAGTACTTC. It encodes CASSRPTSGGLLKETQYF.

This chain joins TRBV9 and TRBJ2-3; 8 nucleotides align to TRBD1. Germline V lookup: CDR1 SGDLS, CDR2 YYNGEE. After removal of 3 bases from V and 3 bases from J, the junction contained 12 bases not matched to a gene. The CDR3 has 17 residues. The CDR3: CASSGTGTGRKTDTQYF. The CDR3 DNA reads TGTGCCAGCAGCGGAACCGGGACAGGCCGAAAGACAGATACGCAGTATTTT. The variable domain in full, completed from reference TRBV9 and TRBJ2-3, reads DSGVTQTPKHLITATGQRVTLRCSPRSGDLSVYWYQQSLDQGLQFLIQYYNGEERAKGNILERFSAQQFPDLHSELNLSSLELGDSALYFCASSGTGTGRKTDTQYFGPGTRLTVL.

This clone was seen once. The CDR3 is CASSLDPVPPDTQYF. The CDR3 DNA sequence: TGTGCCAGCAGCTTAGACCCCGTCCCCCCAGATACGCAGTATTTT. This sequence joins TRBV7-6 and TRBJ2-3; D remains unclear. The CDR3 extends over 15 amino acids. Germline V CDR1 and CDR2: SGHVS, FNYEAQ. Trimming took off 1 base at V and 4 bases at J, with 12 bases between the two ends.

With respect to this clone: The sample has other DNA sequences that encode this CDR3 too. The chain joins TRBV6-4 to TRBJ2-6, with D perhaps assigned TRBD1 or TRBD2 (5 bases each). The germline CDR1 and CDR2 sequences are MRHNA and SNTAGT. The V end lost 0 bases, the J end lost 2 bases, and 5 bases lay between the germline ends. The CDR3 runs to 15 residues. The CDR3 coding sequence is TGTGCCAGCAGTGACTCGGGGGCTGGGGCCAACGTCCTGACTTTC. Translated: CASSDSGAGANVLTF.

This chain uses TRBV30 with TRBJ1-3; 7 bases agree with TRBD1. V lost 0 bases, J lost 0 bases, and 2 bases stayed unmatched. CDR1 and CDR2 from the germline V gene are GTSNPN and SVGIG (reference sequence). The CDR3 contains 15 residues. The CDR3: CAWSVRGLSGNTIYF. The CDR3 DNA is TGTGCCTGGAGTGTGAGGGGGCTCTCTGGAAACACCATATATTTT.

The chain carries TRBV18 and TRBJ1-6; D remains unclear. The CDR3 extends over 13 amino acids. Germline values: CDR1 KGHSH, CDR2 LQKENI. V shed 3 bases and J shed 12 bases, with 12 bases lying between them. CDR3 protein: CASSPSHRLPLHF. The CDR3 DNA is TGTGCCAGCTCACCGTCTCATCGGTTACCCCTCCACTTT.

The chain recombines TRBV5-4 with TRBJ2-2, with a tentative D call TRBD1 (7 bases). CDR1 SGHNT and CDR2 YYREEE come from the germline V gene (reference sequence). V was pared by 2 bases and J by 8 bases, with 19 bases between. This CDR3 contains 16 residues. As DNA, the CDR3 is TGTGCCAGCAGCTTCGGGGGCCCGACAGGGATAGGGGAGCTGTTTTTT. Its protein product is CASSFGGPTGIGELFF.